The 8 T cell receptor beta chains listed next were all sequenced from one sample in a study of human T cells and chemical hapten exposure. TCRdb used MiXCR to reprocess the RACE reads, holding one entry per CDR3 protein. The sample records roughly 360,000 distinct CDR3 sequences, around 4.8% being singletons. As for time point: patch test 1, 2 weeks after DPC sensitization. As to treatment: therapeutic diphenylcyclopropenone sensitization with weekly scalp DPC. Sequences were derived from whole blood, sampled in connection with sensitization to the hapten diphenylcyclopropenone (DPC). All receptors derive from a woman aged 50 to 60 with alopecia areata. Some clones in this sample may be carry-over from other donors' samples.

This clonotype was seen at least ten times. V gene TRBV28 combines with J gene TRBJ1-6, with D hard to call. Germline CDR1 and CDR2: MDHEN and SYDVKM. The CDR3 sequence is 15 residues long. Trimming cost V 4 bases and J 4 bases, with 11 bases left between them. Written as DNA, the CDR3 is TGTGCCAGCAGTTCCCCCTCAGGATATAATTCACCCCTCCACTTT. Translated: CASSSPSGYNSPLHF.

There are many counts of this clonotype. The chain employs TRBV5-1 and TRBJ2-5, with D hard to call. Deletions cut 5 bases from V and 3 bases from J, with 8 bases between. Germline CDR1 and CDR2: SGHRS and YFSETQ. The CDR3 consists of 12 residues. The CDR3 here is CASRSSEETQYF. Written as DNA, the CDR3 is TGCGCCAGCAGATCTTCGGAAGAGACCCAGTACTTC.

This clonotype was seen repeatedly, ten times or more. V and J are TRBV28 and TRBJ1-5, with TRBD1 matching over 8 bases. This CDR3 has 13 residues. Trimming removed 8 bases from V and 4 bases from J; junction bases left unmatched: 4. Looked up from germline, CDR1 is MDHEN and CDR2 is SYDVKM. As DNA, the CDR3 is TGTGCCAGCGCGACAGGGGCGAATCAGCCCCAGCATTTT. Translation gives CASATGANQPQHF. Combining the CDR3 with reference TRBV28 and TRBJ1-5 gives the whole variable domain DVKVTQSSRYLVKRTGEKVFLECVQDMDHENMFWYRQDPGLGLRLIYFSYDVKMKEKGDIPEGYSVSREKKERFSLILESASTNQTSMYLCASATGANQPQHFGDGTRLSIL.

This clonotype was observed many times. V is TRBV30 and J is TRBJ1-5; no clear D gene. Between the trimmed V and J ends, which lost 0 bases and 7 bases, there was a span of 16 bases. The CDR3 runs to 15 residues. Looked up from germline, CDR1 is GTSNPN and CDR2 is SVGIG (reference sequence). CDR3 bases: TGTGCCTGGAGTGTCCTATCAATATGGGGACAGCCCCAGCATTTT. This translates into CAWSVLSIWGQPQHF.

In its sample, this clonotype was seen a few times. A much larger clone lies a single base off, so this may be a read error. This chain connects TRBV6-5 to TRBJ2-7, with TRBD2 matching 12 bases. This CDR3 contains 13 residues. The V gene end was trimmed by 6 bases and the J gene end by 4 bases; junction bases not matched to a gene: 1. Per the germline V gene, CDR1 is MNHEY and CDR2 is SVGAGI. The CDR3 DNA follows: TGTGCCAGCAGGACTAGCGGGGGTTACGAGCAGTACTTC. Amino acid sequence: CASRTSGGYEQYF.

Ten or more counts support this clonotype. This sequence joins TRBV9 and TRBJ2-7; 8 bases agree with TRBD1. The CDR3 consists of 15 residues. CDR1 SGDLS and CDR2 YYNGEE come from the germline V gene. The V segment lost 0 bases and the J segment 3 bases; nucleotides outside the gene matches: 5. DNA of the CDR3: TGTGCCAGCAGCGTAGGGGCAGGGGGCATCTACGAGCAGTACTTC. As protein: CASSVGAGGIYEQYF.

There are a few counts of this clonotype. The chain joins TRBV12-3 or TRBV12-4 to TRBJ2-4, with D perhaps given as TRBD1 or TRBD2 (6 bases each). This CDR3 has 15 residues. Deletions cut 4 bases from V and 6 bases from J, with 16 bases between. The DNA for the CDR3 is TGTGCCAGCAGTTATTTGGGGGGCCCCGGAAACATTCAGTACTTC. This sequence encodes CASSYLGGPGNIQYF.

As for this clonotype: This may be a read error: a much more frequent sequence differs by one nucleotide. The chain uses TRBV5-1 and TRBJ2-3; 12 positions match TRBD2. The CDR3 totals 16 residues. The germline gives CDR1 SGHRS, CDR2 YFSETQ. CDR3 loop: CAGSSGTSGSTDTQYF. CDR3 DNA: TGCGCCGGCAGCTCCGGGACTAGCGGGAGCACAGATACGCAGTATTTT. The variable domain in full, with the rest retrieved from reference TRBV5-1 and TRBJ2-3, is KAGVTQTPRYLIKTRGQQVTLSCSPISGHRSVSWYQQTPGQGLQFLFEYFSETQRNKGNFPGRFSGRQFSNSRSEMNVSTLELGDSALYLCAGSSGTSGSTDTQYFGPGTRLTVL.